This T cell receptor (beta chain) was captured in a study of blood T cell repertoires in COVID-19. At the level of the study: From the United States, Italy and Spain came samples of acute and convalescent COVID-19.

V gave up 3 bases and J gave up 9 bases; unmatched junction bases: 3. The CDR3 sequence is 13 residues long. The data were produced by immunoSEQ multiplex PCR, yet TCRdb's version contains in-frame clones alone and is incomplete. The table lists over 250,000 clones, about nine tenths of them singletons. Sequenced sample: peripheral blood. The chain links TRBV12-3 or TRBV12-4 to TRBJ1-2; 11 bases agree with TRBD1. The receptor was isolated from a man between 45 and 60 years old with acute or convalescent COVID-19. The CDR3 region has the DNA TGTGCCAGCAGTTTGGGGGACAGGGGGAGCTACACCTTC. It translates to CASSLGDRGSYTF.